A single sample is the source of the 27 T cell receptor beta chains below, sequenced in a study of cytomegalovirus exposure and HLA in healthy donors. Primers included in the PCR were 60 Vbeta and 13 Jbeta primers. Sequenced by immunoSEQ multiplex PCR; TCRdb stores in-frame clones only, minus some. The sample consists of around 100,000 clones, around 80% of them appearing once. Sequenced material: PBMCs. The receptors derive from a woman between 40 and 50 years old in good health and CMV-seronegative.

This chain joins TRBV5-6 and TRBJ2-7, with 12 bases aligning to TRBD2. This CDR3 has 16 amino acids. Germline V lookup: CDR1 SGHDT, CDR2 YYEEEE. V dropped 0 bases and J dropped 4; count of bases not matched to a gene: 5. CDR3 residues: CASSLGGGLAGYEQYF. As DNA, the CDR3 is TGTGCCAGCAGCTTGGGCGGCGGACTAGCGGGATACGAGCAGTACTTC.

The rearrangement uses TRBV19 and TRBJ2-1; 7 nucleotides line up with TRBD1. The CDR3 has 14 amino acids. The germline V gene has CDR1 LNHDA and CDR2 SQIVND (reference sequence). The trim removed 3 bases at V and 5 bases at J, leaving 4 bases unmatched. The CDR3 region is CASSIRQGDNEQFF. The CDR3 region has the DNA TGTGCCAGTAGTATTCGACAGGGAGACAATGAGCAGTTCTTC.

The V call is TRBV7-3, the J call TRBJ2-1, with 8 positions matching TRBD2. The CDR3 length is 16 residues. With V trimmed by 0 bases and J by 9 bases, 10 bases remained unmatched. Germline CDR1 reads SGHTA; CDR2 reads FQGTGA. The chain's CDR3 is CASSLTGAGVSAEQFF. In DNA, the CDR3 is TGTGCCAGCAGCTTAACGGGAGCGGGAGTGTCAGCTGAGCAGTTCTTC.

This clone has more than one count but fewer than ten. V gene TRBV9 combines with J gene TRBJ1-3; D possibly corresponds to TRBD1 (5 bases). CDR3 length: 13 residues. V was trimmed by 1 base and J by 5 bases, leaving 7 bases between them. The germline CDR1 and CDR2 sequences are SGDLS and YYNGEE. The CDR3 region is CASSVTDRNTIYF. The CDR3 nucleotides are TGTGCCAGCAGCGTAACGGACAGAAACACCATATATTTT.

In the case of this clone: One end of the junction is discordant with germline, which a read error may explain. The CDR3 sequence: CASSPTVTGEEDNEQFF. DNA for the CDR3: TGTGCTAGCAGCCCGACCGTAACAGGGGAAGAGGACAATGAGCAGTTCTTC. This sequence joins TRBV7-7 and TRBJ2-1, with 7 nucleotides matching TRBD1. The germline V gene has CDR1 SSHAT and CDR2 FNYEAQ (reference sequence). This CDR3 has 17 residues.

The chain carries TRBV5-4 and TRBJ1-1; D ambiguous. The CDR3 totals 15 residues. Germline CDR1 SGHNT, CDR2 YYREEE (reference sequence). With 4 bases removed from V and 0 bases from J, the gap between germline ends came to 13 bases. The CDR3, as DNA: TGTGCCAGCAGCCGCGGTAGCCAAATGAACACTGAAGCTTTCTTT. Residues: CASSRGSQMNTEAFF.

The chain combines TRBV4-1 with TRBJ2-1; D is possibly TRBD2 (5 bases). CDR3 size: 19 residues. The ends were cut back, 4 bases at V and 0 bases at J, with 22 bases in the middle. Germline V gives CDR1 MGHRA, CDR2 YSYEKL. CDR3 region: CASSLPVRGGLSSYNEQFF. DNA of the CDR3: TGCGCCAGCAGCCTCCCCGTCCGCGGCGGACTCAGCTCCTACAATGAGCAGTTCTTC.

This chain links TRBV5-4 with TRBJ2-1, with 8 bases that match TRBD1. The CDR3 contains 16 residues. With V trimmed by 4 bases and J by 7 bases, 13 bases remained unmatched. The V gene's germline CDR1 is SGHNT and CDR2 YYREEE (reference sequence). The CDR3: CASSPTLQGVRNEQFF. The CDR3 DNA sequence: TGTGCCAGCAGCCCCACCTTACAGGGGGTAAGGAATGAGCAGTTCTTC.

This clone was observed a few times. The genes are TRBV2 and TRBJ1-1; D is unclear. Germline V lookup: CDR1 SNHLY, CDR2 FYNNEI. Trimming shortened V by 6 bases and J by 0 bases, and 2 bases separated the two germline ends. This CDR3 comprises 11 residues. The CDR3 coding sequence is TGTGCCAGCAGCATGAACACTGAAGCTTTCTTT. Translating it yields CASSMNTEAFF.

V and J are TRBV7-2 and TRBJ2-5, with D hard to call. The CDR3 loop spans 13 amino acids. CDR1 is SGHTA, CDR2 FQGNSA, per germline. The V and J ends lost 4 bases and 2 bases respectively, with 8 bases between them. The CDR3 here is CASSSALQETQYF. CDR3 coding DNA: TGTGCCAGCAGCTCGGCACTACAAGAGACCCAGTACTTC.

The rearrangement joins TRBV5-1 to TRBJ2-3; 9 nucleotides agree with TRBD2. V gave up 4 bases and J gave up 0 bases; unmatched junction bases: 3. The germline gives CDR1 SGHRS, CDR2 YFSETQ. The CDR3 spans 15 residues. CDR3 in amino acids: CASSPTSGSTDTQYF. In nucleotides, the CDR3 is TGCGCCAGCAGCCCAACTAGCGGGAGCACAGATACGCAGTATTTT.

This clone was detected only once. The chain links TRBV27 to TRBJ2-7; no definite D call. The V and J ends lost 3 bases and 4 bases respectively, with 16 bases between them. Germline V gives CDR1 MNHEY, CDR2 SMNVEV (reference sequence). CDR3 length: 15 amino acids. The CDR3 DNA reads TGTGCCAGCAGTTTTTATCCCGCCAGGTTGTACGAGCAGTACTTC. Its protein is CASSFYPARLYEQYF.

The V and J genes are TRBV7-2 and TRBJ2-2; 9 positions agree with TRBD1. The junction had 12 bases not matched to a gene; V was cut back by 6 bases and J by 4 bases. The V gene's germline CDR1 is SGHTA and CDR2 FQGNSA. The CDR3 totals 17 residues. CDR3 bases: TGTGCCAGCAGTCGCCGAGGTGGGACAGGGCCCACCGGGGAGCTGTTTTTT. Translated: CASSRRGGTGPTGELFF. Drawing the rest from reference TRBV7-2 and TRBJ2-2, the complete variable domain is GAGVSQSPSNKVTEKGKDVELRCDPISGHTALYWYRQSLGQGLEFLIYFQGNSAPDKSGLPSDRFSAERTGGSVSTLTIQRTQQEDSAVYLCASSRRGGTGPTGELFFGEGSRLTVL.

CDR3 sequence reads: CASSRSSYSNQPQHF. The CDR3 DNA follows: TGTGCCAGCAGCCGATCCAGTTATAGCAATCAGCCCCAGCATTTT. This chain joins TRBV27 and TRBJ1-5, with D unclear. Deletions cut 6 bases from V and 0 bases from J, with 12 bases between. The germline V gene has CDR1 MNHEY and CDR2 SMNVEV (reference sequence). The CDR3 runs 15 residues.

With regard to this clone: It is unclear where the CDR3 begins or ends on the DNA, so no DNA is shown, and the CDR3 is as TCRdb lists it. This rearrangement joins TRBV28 to TRBJ1-1. 13 amino acids form the CDR3, both terminal residues included. Germline lookup yields CDR1 MDHEN and CDR2 SYDVKM. The CDR3 is CASTWGEGTEDFF.

V is TRBV4-1 and J is TRBJ2-2, with D unclear. Germline CDR1 reads MGHRA; CDR2 reads YSYEKL. The CDR3 consists of 12 residues. Between the trimmed V and J ends, which lost 5 bases and 6 bases, there was a span of 7 bases. CDR3 in amino acids: CASSSTAGELFF. The CDR3 nucleotides read TGCGCCAGCAGCTCTACAGCCGGGGAGCTGTTTTTT.

This clone has more than one count but fewer than ten. The V and J genes are TRBV4-2 and TRBJ2-4; D may be TRBD2 (5 bases). V shed 1 base and J shed 5 bases, with 9 bases lying between them. The CDR3 loop spans 14 amino acids. CDR1 is LGHNA, CDR2 YNFKEQ, per germline. For the CDR3, the DNA is TGTGCCAGCAGCCAAGGGACTCCCGAAAACATTCAGTACTTC. Translated, it gives CASSQGTPENIQYF.

The chain links TRBV27 to TRBJ2-2; 7 bases match TRBD1. This CDR3 is 16 amino acids long. Unmatched junction bases numbered 9, after V lost 3 bases and J lost 5 bases. The germline V gene encodes CDR1 MNHEY and CDR2 SMNVEV (reference sequence). CDR3 in amino acids: CASSFPDRLYTGELFF. The CDR3, as DNA: TGTGCCAGCAGTTTCCCGGACAGGTTATATACCGGGGAGCTGTTTTTT.

V usage is TRBV5-1 and J usage is TRBJ2-2; the D is unclear. V was cut by 0 bases and J by 1 base, with 7 bases left in between. CDR1 SGHRS and CDR2 YFSETQ come from the germline V gene. The CDR3 runs 15 residues. DNA of the CDR3: TGCGCCAGCAGCTTGGACGAACTGAACACCGGGGAGCTGTTTTTT. This encodes CASSLDELNTGELFF.

The chain employs TRBV6-1 and TRBJ2-7, with a tentative D call TRBD2 (6 bases). V lost 7 bases and J 1 base, leaving 14 bases between the germline ends. CDR3 length: 14 residues. CDR1 and CDR2 (germline): MNHNS, SASEGT. The CDR3 region has the DNA TGTGCCAGCATGGCGGGGCGACAGTCCTACGAGCAGTACTTC. This sequence encodes CASMAGRQSYEQYF.

This chain uses TRBV5-1 with TRBJ2-3, with 8 bases identical to TRBD2. The CDR3 extends over 19 amino acids. After removal of 4 bases from V and 0 bases from J, the junction contained 16 bases not matched to a gene. The germline V gene encodes CDR1 SGHRS and CDR2 YFSETQ. The CDR3 is CASSTNAGGTLGSTDTQYF. The CDR3 nucleotides read TGCGCCAGCAGCACAAACGCGGGGGGTACCCTAGGTAGCACAGATACGCAGTATTTT.

The V and J genes are TRBV18 and TRBJ1-5, with D unclear. V was cut by 1 base and J by 9 bases, with 10 bases left in between. Germline V gives CDR1 KGHSH, CDR2 LQKENI. The CDR3 loop spans 13 amino acids. The CDR3 DNA sequence: TGTGCCAGCTCACCACAAAGTCTCGGGCCCCAGCATTTT. Protein product: CASSPQSLGPQHF.

The chain has TRBV7-6 and TRBJ1-4, with D hard to call. In germline, CDR1 is SGHVS, CDR2 FNYEAQ. V was pared by 1 base and J by 3 bases, with 12 bases between. This CDR3 is built from 16 residues. The CDR3, as DNA: TGTGCCAGCAGCTTAGTATTTGGCTTGCCTAATGAAAAACTGTTTTTT. Translated, it gives CASSLVFGLPNEKLFF.

The chain has TRBV9 and TRBJ2-1; no reliable D call. Germline-derived CDR1 and CDR2 are SGDLS and YYNGEE. Trimming stripped 2 bases from V and 0 bases from J, with 9 bases between. The CDR3 spans 15 residues. In DNA form, the CDR3 reads TGTGCCAGCAGCGTCCGACTGAGCTCCTACAATGAGCAGTTCTTC. Translation gives CASSVRLSSYNEQFF.

This clone was found a few times. The chain joins TRBV5-1 to TRBJ1-4, with D hard to call. Trimming stripped 4 bases from V and 0 bases from J, with 19 bases between. CDR1 is SGHRS, CDR2 YFSETQ, per germline. The CDR3 contains 18 residues. CDR3 amino acids: CASSKAGRREATNEKLFF. The CDR3 DNA reads TGCGCCAGCAGCAAGGCCGGTAGGAGGGAGGCAACTAATGAAAAACTGTTTTTT.

The rearrangement links TRBV7-2 to TRBJ2-1, with TRBD2 matching over 8 bases. With 1 base clipped from V and 4 bases from J, the junction kept 9 bases outside the gene matches. Germline V gene sequence: CDR1 SGHTA, CDR2 FQGNSA. This CDR3 is built from 17 residues. CDR3 protein: CASSLGGASGLYNEQFF. The DNA of the CDR3 is TGTGCCAGCAGCTTAGGGGGGGCTAGCGGGCTTTACAATGAGCAGTTCTTC. Variable domain in full (rest from reference TRBV7-2 and TRBJ2-1): GAGVSQSPSNKVTEKGKDVELRCDPISGHTALYWYRQSLGQGLEFLIYFQGNSAPDKSGLPSDRFSAERTGGSVSTLTIQRTQQEDSAVYLCASSLGGASGLYNEQFFGPGTRLTVL.

The table lists this clone with a few counts. The rearrangement links TRBV28 to TRBJ2-1, with 15 bases aligning to TRBD2. Germline CDR1 reads MDHEN; CDR2 reads SYDVKM. This CDR3 contains 16 residues. Trimming removed 4 bases from V and 12 bases from J; junction bases left unmatched: 10. This chain's CDR3 is CASSSRTSGRAEGQFF. The CDR3 region has the DNA TGTGCCAGCAGTTCCCGGACTAGCGGGAGGGCCGAGGGGCAGTTCTTC.